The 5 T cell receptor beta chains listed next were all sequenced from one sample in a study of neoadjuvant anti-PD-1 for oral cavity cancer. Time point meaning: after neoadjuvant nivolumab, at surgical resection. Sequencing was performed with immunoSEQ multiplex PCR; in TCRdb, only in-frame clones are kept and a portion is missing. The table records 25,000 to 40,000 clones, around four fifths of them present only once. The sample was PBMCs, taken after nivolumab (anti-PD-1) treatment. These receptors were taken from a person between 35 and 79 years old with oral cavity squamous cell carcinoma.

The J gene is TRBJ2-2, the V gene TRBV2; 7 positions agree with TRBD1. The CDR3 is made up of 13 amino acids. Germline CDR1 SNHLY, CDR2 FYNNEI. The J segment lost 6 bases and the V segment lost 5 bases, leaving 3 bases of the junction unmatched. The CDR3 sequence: CASSTGVAGELFF. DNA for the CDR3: TGTGCCAGCAGTACAGGGGTGGCCGGGGAGCTGTTTTTT.

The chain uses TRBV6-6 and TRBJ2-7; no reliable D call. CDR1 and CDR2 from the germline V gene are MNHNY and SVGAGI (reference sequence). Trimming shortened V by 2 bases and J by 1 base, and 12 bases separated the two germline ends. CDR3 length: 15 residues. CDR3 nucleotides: TGTGCCAGCAGTTACCCCGACGGACCTTCCTACGAGCAGTACTTC. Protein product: CASSYPDGPSYEQYF.

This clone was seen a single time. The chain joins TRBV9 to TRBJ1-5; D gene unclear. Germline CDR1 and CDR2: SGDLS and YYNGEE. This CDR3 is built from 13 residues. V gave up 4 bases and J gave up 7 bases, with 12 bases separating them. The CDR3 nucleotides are TGTGCCAGCAGCCTCTGGGAAGGGCAGCCCCAGCATTTT. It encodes CASSLWEGQPQHF.

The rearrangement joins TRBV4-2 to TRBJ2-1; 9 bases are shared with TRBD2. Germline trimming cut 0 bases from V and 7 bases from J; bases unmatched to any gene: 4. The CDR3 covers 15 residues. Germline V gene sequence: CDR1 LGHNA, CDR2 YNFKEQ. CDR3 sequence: CASSQEASGVNEQFF. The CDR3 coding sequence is TGTGCCAGCAGCCAAGAGGCTAGCGGGGTGAATGAGCAGTTCTTC.

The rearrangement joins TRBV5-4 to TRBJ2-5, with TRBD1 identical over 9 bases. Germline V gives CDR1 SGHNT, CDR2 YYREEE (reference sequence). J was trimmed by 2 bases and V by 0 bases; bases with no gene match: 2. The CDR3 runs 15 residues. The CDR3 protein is CASSLDRGRQETQYF. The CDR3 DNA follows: TGTGCCAGCAGCTTGGACAGGGGGCGACAAGAGACCCAGTACTTC.